Listed below are T cell receptor beta chains from one sample, sequenced in a study of blood T cell repertoires in COVID-19. TCRdb's copy holds only in-frame clones and misses some; the assay was immunoSEQ multiplex PCR. The sample contains 150,000 or so clones, roughly 80% of which appear only once. The sample was PBMCs or T cells enriched from blood (not recorded which). These receptors were taken from a woman between 50 and 59 years old who had recovered from COVID-19. CDR3s include the opening cysteine and the closing phenylalanine or tryptophan. The order of the fields is CDR3 protein, V gene, clone size, J gene. A row's size may be missing; if present it is once, few, many or a size class.

CDR3 protein: CASSSPQYQETQYF
V gene: TRBV27
clone size: -
J gene: TRBJ2-5

CDR3 protein: CASNIQSYEQYF
V gene: TRBV2
clone size: -
J gene: TRBJ2-7

CDR3 protein: CATSREDRALPEQFF
V gene: TRBV15
clone size: many
J gene: TRBJ2-1

CDR3 protein: CASSSTVVKGYTF
V gene: TRBV2
clone size: -
J gene: TRBJ1-2

CDR3 protein: CASSLSGADEQYF
V gene: TRBV7-9
clone size: -
J gene: TRBJ2-7

CDR3 protein: CASSPTGRTGAVYNEQFF
V gene: TRBV11-2
clone size: once
J gene: TRBJ2-1

CDR3 protein: CASSIGTTRNEQFF
V gene: TRBV11-3
clone size: -
J gene: TRBJ2-1

CDR3 protein: CSVAPQGDGYTF
V gene: TRBV29-1
clone size: -
J gene: TRBJ1-2

CDR3 protein: CASSLPGTGKGTEAFF
V gene: TRBV7-2
clone size: -
J gene: TRBJ1-1

CDR3 protein: CASSEQDTDTQYF
V gene: TRBV2
clone size: -
J gene: TRBJ2-3